These T cell receptor beta chains were read from a single sample in a study of blood T cell repertoires in COVID-19. Sequencing was performed with immunoSEQ multiplex PCR; in TCRdb, only in-frame clones are kept and a portion is missing. The data show about 160,000 clones, with under 90% seen just once and over 15% held by the top ten. The sample consisted of PBMCs or T cells enriched from blood (not recorded which). Source of these receptors: a man in his sixties who had recovered from COVID-19. CDR3s include the opening cysteine and the closing phenylalanine or tryptophan. A D gene is named only where the DNA matches it firmly. The size field is filled for only some rows; it gives once, few, many or a size class.

clone_size,d_call,cdr3_length,v_call,j_call,cdr3_aa,cdr3_nt
few,.,11,TRBV28,TRBJ1-2,CASSRDYGYTF,TGTGCCAGCAGTCGGGACTATGGCTACACCTTC
.,TRBD2,15,TRBV5-1,TRBJ2-1,CASSSNSGGYNEQFF,TGCGCCAGCAGCTCCAACAGCGGGGGGTACAATGAGCAGTTCTTC
many,TRBD2,16,TRBV6-1,TRBJ2-1,CASSATPSGSYNEQFF,TGTGCCAGCAGTGCCACACCGAGCGGGAGCTACAATGAGCAGTTCTTC
once,TRBD1,15,TRBV7-8,TRBJ1-3,CASSFAQGTGNTIYF,TGTGCCAGCAGCTTTGCACAGGGGACTGGAAACACCATATATTTT
.,TRBD2,20,TRBV14,TRBJ2-1,CASSQVPWTSGGAGDNEQFF,TGTGCCAGCAGCCAAGTCCCCTGGACTAGCGGGGGGGCCGGTGACAATGAGCAGTTCTTC
.,TRBD1,15,TRBV27,TRBJ1-6,CASSTATGGDSPLHF,TGTGCCAGCAGTACCGCGACAGGGGGGGATTCACCCCTCCACTTT
.,.,15,TRBV4-1,TRBJ1-2,CASSQAESLFYGYTF,TGCGCCAGCAGCCAAGCCGAGTCACTTTTCTATGGCTACACCTTC
.,.,16,TRBV19,TRBJ1-1,CASSIRAGATNTEAFF,TGTGCCAGTAGTATTAGAGCAGGGGCCACGAACACTGAAGCTTTCTTT
.,TRBD2,16,TRBV19,TRBJ2-1,CASSVRTSGSFHEQFF,TGTGCCAGTAGTGTCAGGACTAGCGGGAGTTTCCATGAGCAGTTCTTC
.,.,16,TRBV5-1,TRBJ2-5,CASSPGDRVGQETQYF,TGCGCCAGCAGCCCTGGAGACCGAGTGGGCCAAGAGACCCAGTACTTC
.,.,14,TRBV7-2,TRBJ2-3,CASSFRTTPDTQYF,TGTGCCAGCAGCTTTAGAACGACACCAGATACGCAGTATTTT
.,.,13,TRBV29-1,TRBJ2-3,CSGFYLLTDTQYF,TGCAGCGGTTTTTACCTACTCACAGATACGCAGTATTTT
few,.,13,TRBV3-1/TRBV3-2,TRBJ2-1,CASSLPGSNEQFF,TGTGCCAGCAGCCTGCCGGGGAGCAATGAGCAGTTCTTC
.,.,15,TRBV11-2,TRBJ2-3,CASSSYGSKVDTQYF,TGTGCCAGCAGCAGCTATGGGAGTAAGGTAGATACGCAGTATTTT
few,TRBD1,20,TRBV28,TRBJ1-4,CASSLDRQGRIVGGAEKLFF,TGTGCCAGCAGTTTAGACCGACAGGGGAGGATCGTGGGGGGTGCTGAAAAACTGTTTTTT
once,.,16,TRBV5-1,TRBJ2-5,CASSLGPLGAAGAQYF,TGCGCCAGCAGCTTGGGGCCCCTGGGGGCCGCCGGAGCCCAGTACTTC
.,TRBD2,13,TRBV11-3,TRBJ2-7,CASSFLAGGEQYF,TGTGCCAGCAGCTTCCTAGCGGGAGGCGAGCAGTACTTC
.,TRBD1,15,TRBV4-1,TRBJ1-1,CASSHRTGQATEAFF,TGCGCCAGCAGCCACCGAACTGGACAGGCTACTGAAGCTTTCTTT
once,TRBD1,18,TRBV15,TRBJ1-3,CATSSTTGGSRMRNTIYF,TGTGCCACCAGCAGTACCACAGGGGGCAGTAGGATGAGAAACACCATATATTTT
.,TRBD1,13,TRBV6-5,TRBJ1-1,CASKGQEGGEAFF,TGTGCCAGCAAGGGACAGGAAGGGGGTGAAGCTTTCTTT
.,.,15,TRBV5-1,TRBJ1-6,CASSLGQSFNSPLHF,TGCGCCAGCAGCTTGGGACAGAGTTTTAATTCACCCCTCCACTTT
.,TRBD1,13,TRBV28,TRBJ1-1,CASSLPQTGEAFF,TGTGCCAGCAGTTTACCCCAGACAGGGGAAGCTTTCTTT
.,.,16,TRBV27,TRBJ2-4,CASSLEGLGGENIQYF,TGTGCCAGCAGTTTAGAAGGACTAGGGGGGGAAAACATTCAGTACTTC